A selection of T cell receptor beta chains follows, all from one sample in a study of blood T cell repertoires in COVID-19. The table came from immunoSEQ multiplex PCR; TCRdb's copy has only in-frame clones and leaves some out. Of 45,000 to 65,000 clones in the sample, 80% to 90% were seen once. Sequencing input: peripheral blood. The receptors were sampled from a human donor in a cohort sampled during active COVID-19. The CDR3 runs from the conserved cysteine through the conserved F or W. D genes are given only for firm matches. Expanded clones are given a class, and other clones once, few, many or no size at all.

J,size,V,D,CDR3,DNA
TRBJ2-7,-,TRBV2,TRBD2,CATHPTSGGPISYEQYF,TGTGCCACCCACCCGACTAGCGGGGGGCCTATATCCTACGAGCAGTACTTC
TRBJ1-4,-,TRBV4-1,TRBD1,CASARQGDYEKLFF,TGCGCCAGCGCGAGACAGGGGGACTATGAAAAACTGTTTTTT
TRBJ2-2,-,TRBV4-1,-,CASSHATGGELFF,TGCGCCAGCAGCCACGCAACAGGCGGGGAGCTGTTTTTT
TRBJ2-3,-,TRBV5-4,TRBD2,CASSLRLAGTSTDTQYF,TGTGCCAGCAGCTTGAGGCTAGCGGGGACTAGCACAGATACGCAGTATTTT
TRBJ1-2,-,TRBV5-4,-,CASSLSPSNYGYTF,TGTGCCAGCAGCTTGTCTCCCTCTAACTATGGCTACACCTTC
TRBJ2-3,-,TRBV11-2,-,CASSLGATKDF,TGTGCCAGCAGCTTAGGAGCGACCAAGGATTTT
TRBJ1-1,-,TRBV19,TRBD1,CASSSGQLYMNTEAFF,TGTGCCAGTAGTTCGGGACAGCTATACATGAACACTGAAGCTTTCTTT
TRBJ2-3,-,TRBV5-1,TRBD1,CASSLGTGNTDTQYF,TGCGCCAGCAGCTTGGGGACAGGGAATACAGATACGCAGTATTTT
TRBJ2-3,-,TRBV30,-,CAWSVPIGGPDTQYF,TGTGCCTGGAGTGTACCAATCGGGGGACCAGATACGCAGTATTTT
TRBJ2-5,-,TRBV6-5,-,CASRTSGIIQETQYF,TGTGCCAGCCGTACGTCCGGGATCATCCAAGAGACCCAGTACTTC
TRBJ1-6,-,TRBV7-6,-,CASSFRGQYNSPLHF,TGTGCCAGCAGCTTCAGGGGACAATATAATTCACCCCTCCACTTT
TRBJ2-3,-,TRBV29-1,TRBD2,CSVVAGGADTQYF,TGCAGCGTTGTAGCGGGGGGGGCAGATACGCAGTATTTT
TRBJ1-1,-,TRBV6-2/TRBV6-3,-,CASSGRVWNTEAFF,TGTGCCAGCAGTGGCAGGGTATGGAACACTGAAGCTTTCTTT
TRBJ2-7,-,TRBV18,-,CASSQGVANLYEQYF,TGTGCCAGCTCACAAGGGGTGGCCAATCTCTACGAGCAGTACTTC
TRBJ2-1,once,TRBV2,-,CASSLLEVYNEQFF,TGTGCCAGCAGTCTCCTTGAGGTGTACAATGAGCAGTTCTTC
TRBJ2-3,-,TRBV5-1,TRBD2,CASSLVPTSRSTDTQYF,TGCGCCAGCAGCTTGGTCCCGACTAGCAGAAGCACAGATACGCAGTATTTT
TRBJ2-7,-,TRBV11-2,TRBD2,CASSYLAGFSYEQYF,TGTGCCAGCAGTTATCTAGCGGGGTTTTCCTACGAGCAGTACTTC
TRBJ2-7,once,TRBV5-1,TRBD1,CASSWDRVIGEQYF,TGCGCCAGCAGCTGGGACAGGGTAATAGGCGAGCAGTACTTC
TRBJ1-4,-,TRBV29-1,-,CSYTRDTEKLFF,TGCAGCTACACCCGGGACACTGAAAAACTGTTTTTT
TRBJ1-2,few,TRBV5-5,-,CASSPGAGGYTF,TGTGCCAGCAGCCCAGGTGCAGGAGGCTACACCTTC
TRBJ1-2,-,TRBV23-1,-,CASTTGCDGYTF,TGCGCCAGCACCACAGGGTGCGATGGCTACACCTTC
TRBJ1-5,-,TRBV19,TRBD1,CASIPTGGSVQPQHF,TGTGCCAGTATTCCGACAGGGGGCTCGGTTCAGCCCCAGCATTTT
TRBJ1-6,-,TRBV27,TRBD1,CASSLTWTGFGNSPLHF,TGTGCCAGCAGTTTAACATGGACAGGGTTCGGTAATTCACCCCTCCACTTT
TRBJ1-3,-,TRBV30,-,CAWGYSGNTIYF,TGTGCCTGGGGATACTCTGGAAACACCATATATTTT
TRBJ1-6,once,TRBV19,TRBD1,CASREAGGGSPLHF,TGTGCCAGTAGGGAGGCAGGGGGTGGTTCACCCCTCCACTTT
TRBJ1-6,-,TRBV9,-,CASSVTGLTNSPLHF,TGTGCCAGCAGCGTTACCGGACTGACTAATTCACCCCTCCACTTT
TRBJ2-3,-,TRBV29-1,TRBD1,CSVEWGQAGTDTQYF,TGCAGCGTTGAGTGGGGACAGGCGGGGACAGATACGCAGTATTTT
TRBJ1-5,few,TRBV25-1,-,CASSEAGRNQPQHF,TGTGCCAGCAGTGAAGCAGGGCGCAATCAGCCCCAGCATTTT
TRBJ2-3,-,TRBV7-2,TRBD1,CASSSYATQGARVTDTQYF,TGTGCCAGCAGCTCGTACGCGACCCAGGGGGCGCGGGTCACAGATACGCAGTATTTT
TRBJ1-1,-,TRBV19,-,CASSSWAKREPFF,TGTGCCAGTAGTTCCTGGGCCAAAAGGGAGCCTTTCTTT
TRBJ1-6,-,TRBV18,TRBD1,CASSPLAGQGGYYNSPLHF,TGTGCCAGCTCACCACTCGCTGGGCAGGGGGGATACTATAATTCACCCCTCCACTTT
TRBJ2-7,-,TRBV19,-,CASSIESAGKIQYF,TGTGCCAGTAGTATAGAGTCGGCAGGGAAGATCCAGTACTTC
TRBJ1-3,-,TRBV19,-,CASNAGGNTIYF,TGTGCCAGTAACGCGGGCGGAAACACCATATATTTT
TRBJ1-3,-,TRBV18,-,CASSPPAQGSGNTIYF,TGTGCCAGCTCACCACCGGCTCAGGGGTCTGGAAACACCATATATTTT
TRBJ1-4,-,TRBV19,-,CASSIPPFNEKLFF,TGTGCCAGTAGTATCCCTCCCTTTAATGAAAAACTGTTTTTT
TRBJ1-1,-,TRBV19,-,CASSPSGPRGEAFF,TGTGCCAGTAGTCCCTCGGGACCCAGGGGTGAAGCTTTCTTT
TRBJ2-7,few,TRBV28,-,CASSLLLYEQYF,TGTGCCAGCAGTTTACTTCTATACGAGCAGTACTTC
TRBJ2-4,-,TRBV15,TRBD1,CATSDNRGPVKNIQYF,TGTGCCACCAGCGATAACAGGGGGCCGGTCAAAAACATTCAGTACTTC
TRBJ1-1,-,TRBV18,-,CASSPLAQGVNTEAFF,TGTGCCAGCTCACCACTGGCTCAGGGCGTGAACACTGAAGCTTTCTTT
TRBJ2-7,-,TRBV18,-,CASSPWDWASYEQYF,TGTGCCAGCTCACCTTGGGACTGGGCATCCTACGAGCAGTACTTC
TRBJ1-1,many,TRBV4-3,-,CASSQDTGRTIAFF,TGCGCCAGCAGCCAAGATACGGGGAGGACAATAGCTTTCTTT
TRBJ2-7,-,TRBV7-9,TRBD1,CASSSTGGYEQYF,TGTGCCAGCAGCTCCACAGGGGGCTACGAGCAGTACTTC
TRBJ1-5,many,TRBV7-8,-,CASSLVAAGGGNQPQHF,TGTGCCAGCAGCTTAGTGGCCGCCGGTGGAGGCAATCAGCCCCAGCATTTT
TRBJ2-3,-,TRBV29-1,TRBD2,CSVGLAMTDTQYF,TGCAGCGTTGGACTAGCAATGACAGATACGCAGTATTTT
TRBJ1-2,-,TRBV7-6,TRBD1,CASSLEETGGDGYTF,TGTGCCAGCAGCTTAGAAGAGACAGGGGGCGATGGCTACACCTTC
TRBJ2-5,-,TRBV28,TRBD1,CASSKGQGAGETQYF,TGTGCCAGCAGTAAGGGACAGGGGGCGGGGGAGACCCAGTACTTC
TRBJ2-1,-,TRBV7-3,TRBD2,CASSPRTSGRHNEQFF,TGTGCCAGCAGCCCCCGGACTAGCGGGAGACACAATGAGCAGTTCTTC
TRBJ2-7,-,TRBV30,-,CAWRQGLHVKQYF,TGTGCCTGGAGGCAGGGCCTACACGTGAAGCAGTACTTC
TRBJ1-1,-,TRBV7-6,-,CASSSDLGGNTEAFF,TGTGCCAGCAGCTCGGACTTGGGGGGAAACACTGAAGCTTTCTTT
TRBJ2-2,-,TRBV5-1,TRBD1,CASSAQPGQGTGELFF,TGCGCCAGCAGCGCCCAACCGGGACAGGGCACCGGGGAGCTGTTTTTT
TRBJ2-6,-,TRBV3-1/TRBV3-2,TRBD1,CASSQQQGSGANVLTF,TGTGCCAGCAGCCAGCAACAGGGGTCTGGGGCCAACGTCCTGACTTTC
TRBJ1-1,-,TRBV6-6,TRBD1,CASSSQGEGEAFF,TGTGCCAGCAGTTCACAGGGGGAGGGTGAAGCTTTCTTT
TRBJ1-5,few,TRBV30,TRBD1,CAWGTAGNQPQHF,TGTGCCTGGGGGACAGCAGGCAATCAGCCCCAGCATTTT
TRBJ1-5,-,TRBV6-2/TRBV6-3,TRBD1,CASSYLTGGLSNQPQHF,TGTGCCAGCAGTTACCTGACAGGGGGCTTGAGCAATCAGCCCCAGCATTTT
TRBJ2-7,-,TRBV7-6,-,CASSKRDTVTYEQYF,TGTGCCAGCAGCAAAAGGGACACGGTCACCTACGAGCAGTACTTC